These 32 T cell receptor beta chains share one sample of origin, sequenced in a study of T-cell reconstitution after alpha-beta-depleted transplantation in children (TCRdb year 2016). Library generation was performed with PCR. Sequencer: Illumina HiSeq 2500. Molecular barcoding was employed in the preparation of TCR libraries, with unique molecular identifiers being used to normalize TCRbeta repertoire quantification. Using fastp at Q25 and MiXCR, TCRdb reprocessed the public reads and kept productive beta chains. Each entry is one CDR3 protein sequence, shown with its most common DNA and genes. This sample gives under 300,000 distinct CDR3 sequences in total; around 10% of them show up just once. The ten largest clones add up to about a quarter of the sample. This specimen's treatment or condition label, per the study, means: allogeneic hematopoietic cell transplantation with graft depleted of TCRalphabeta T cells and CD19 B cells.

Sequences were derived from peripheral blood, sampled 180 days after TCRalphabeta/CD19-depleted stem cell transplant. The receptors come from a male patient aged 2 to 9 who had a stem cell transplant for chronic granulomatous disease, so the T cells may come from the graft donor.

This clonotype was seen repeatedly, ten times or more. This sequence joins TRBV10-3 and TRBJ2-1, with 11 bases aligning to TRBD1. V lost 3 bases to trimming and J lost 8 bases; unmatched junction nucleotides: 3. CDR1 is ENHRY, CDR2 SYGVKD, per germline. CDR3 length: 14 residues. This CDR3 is CAISEGQGADEQFF. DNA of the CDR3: TGTGCCATCAGTGAAGGACAGGGGGCCGATGAGCAGTTCTTC.

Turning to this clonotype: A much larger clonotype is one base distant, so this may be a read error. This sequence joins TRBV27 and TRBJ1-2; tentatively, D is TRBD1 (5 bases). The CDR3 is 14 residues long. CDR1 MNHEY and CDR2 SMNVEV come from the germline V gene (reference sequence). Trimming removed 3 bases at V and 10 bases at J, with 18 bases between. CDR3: CASSFHAGGDDYTF. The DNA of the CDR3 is TGTGCCAGCAGTTTTCATGCCGGGGGGGATGACTACACCTTC.

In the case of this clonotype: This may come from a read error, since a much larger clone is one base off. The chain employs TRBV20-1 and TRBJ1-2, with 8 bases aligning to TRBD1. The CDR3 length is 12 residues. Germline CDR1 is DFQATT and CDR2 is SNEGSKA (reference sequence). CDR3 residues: CSARQGAYGYPF. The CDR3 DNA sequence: TGCAGTGCTAGACAGGGGGCGTATGGCTACCCCTTC.

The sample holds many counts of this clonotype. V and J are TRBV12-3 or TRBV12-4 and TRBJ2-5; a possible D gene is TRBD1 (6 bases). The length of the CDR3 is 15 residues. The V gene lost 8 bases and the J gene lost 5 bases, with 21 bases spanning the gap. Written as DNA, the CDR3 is TGTGCCAGCGGCCTTGGGGACATAAGTGGGGAGACCCAGTACTTC. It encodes CASGLGDISGETQYF.

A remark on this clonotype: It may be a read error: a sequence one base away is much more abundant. The CDR3 protein is CASSIWTAYNEQLF. The CDR3 DNA follows: TGTGCCAGCAGCATCTGGACAGCTTACAATGAGCAGCTCTTC. The gene calls are TRBV5-6 and TRBJ2-1, with a weak D call TRBD1 (6 bases). Germline lookup yields CDR1 SGHDT and CDR2 YYEEEE. The CDR3 is 14 residues long. The full variable domain, in which reference TRBV5-6 and TRBJ2-1 provide the parts outside the CDR3, is DAGVTQSPTHLIKTRGQQVTLRCSPKSGHDTVSWYQQALGQGPQFIFQYYEEEERQRGNFPDRFSGHQFPNYSSELNVNALLLGDSALYLCASSIWTAYNEQLFGPGTRLTVL.

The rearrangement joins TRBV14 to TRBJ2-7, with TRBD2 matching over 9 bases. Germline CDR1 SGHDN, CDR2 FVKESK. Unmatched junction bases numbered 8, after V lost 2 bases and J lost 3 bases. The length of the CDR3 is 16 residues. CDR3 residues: CASSQFGGRVDYEQYF. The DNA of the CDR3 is TGTGCCAGCAGCCAATTCGGCGGGAGGGTGGACTACGAGCAGTACTTC.

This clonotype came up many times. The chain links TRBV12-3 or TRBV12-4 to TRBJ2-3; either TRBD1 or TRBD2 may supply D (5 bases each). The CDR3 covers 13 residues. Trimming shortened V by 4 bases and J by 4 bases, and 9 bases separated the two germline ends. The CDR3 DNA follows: TGTGCCAGCAGTTCTCAGGGACCAGATACGCAGTATTTT. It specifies CASSSQGPDTQYF.

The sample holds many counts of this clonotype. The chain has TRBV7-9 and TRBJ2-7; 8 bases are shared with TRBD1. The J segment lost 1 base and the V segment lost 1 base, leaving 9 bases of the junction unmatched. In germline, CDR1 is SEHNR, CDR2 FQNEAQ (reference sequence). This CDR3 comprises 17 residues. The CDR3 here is CASSLGAQGALSYEQYF. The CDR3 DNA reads TGTGCCAGCAGCTTAGGCGCTCAGGGGGCCCTTTCCTACGAGCAGTACTTC.

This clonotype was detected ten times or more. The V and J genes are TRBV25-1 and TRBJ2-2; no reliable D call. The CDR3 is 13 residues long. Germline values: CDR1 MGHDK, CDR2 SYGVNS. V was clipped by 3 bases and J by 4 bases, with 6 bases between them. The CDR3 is CASSDLGTGELFF. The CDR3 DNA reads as TGTGCCAGCAGTGATCTTGGCACCGGGGAGCTGTTTTTT.

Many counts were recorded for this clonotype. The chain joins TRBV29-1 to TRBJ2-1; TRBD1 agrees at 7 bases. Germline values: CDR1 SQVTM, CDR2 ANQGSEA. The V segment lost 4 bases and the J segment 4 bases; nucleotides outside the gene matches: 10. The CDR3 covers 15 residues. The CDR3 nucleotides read TGCAGCGTTGGATCGGCCAGGGGGAGTTACAATGAGCAGTTCTTC. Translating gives CSVGSARGSYNEQFF.

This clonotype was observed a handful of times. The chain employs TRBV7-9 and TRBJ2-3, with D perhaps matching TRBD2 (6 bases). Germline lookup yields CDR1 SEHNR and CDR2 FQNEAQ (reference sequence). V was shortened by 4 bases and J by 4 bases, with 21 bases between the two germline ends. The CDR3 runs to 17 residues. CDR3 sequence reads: CASSSGLGGVGADTQYF. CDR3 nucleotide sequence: TGTGCCAGCAGCTCCGGGTTGGGGGGTGTCGGCGCAGATACGCAGTATTTT.

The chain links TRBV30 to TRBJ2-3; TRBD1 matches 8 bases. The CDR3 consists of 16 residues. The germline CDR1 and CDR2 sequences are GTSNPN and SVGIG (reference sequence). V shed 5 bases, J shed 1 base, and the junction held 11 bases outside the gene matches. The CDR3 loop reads CAWDRGSGYGTDTQYF. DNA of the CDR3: TGTGCCTGGGACAGGGGATCAGGTTATGGCACAGATACGCAGTATTTT.

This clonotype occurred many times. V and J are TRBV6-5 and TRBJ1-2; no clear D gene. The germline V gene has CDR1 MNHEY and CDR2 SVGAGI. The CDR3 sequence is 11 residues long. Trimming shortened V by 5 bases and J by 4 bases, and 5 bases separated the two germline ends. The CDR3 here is CASSGVYGYTF. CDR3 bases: TGTGCCAGCAGTGGCGTCTATGGCTACACCTTC.

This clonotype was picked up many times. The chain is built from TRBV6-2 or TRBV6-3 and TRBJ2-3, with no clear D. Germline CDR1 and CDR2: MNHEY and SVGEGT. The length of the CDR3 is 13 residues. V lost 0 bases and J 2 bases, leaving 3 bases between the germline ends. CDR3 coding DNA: TGTGCCAGCAGTTACTCAGCCACAGATACGCAGTATTTT. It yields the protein CASSYSATDTQYF.

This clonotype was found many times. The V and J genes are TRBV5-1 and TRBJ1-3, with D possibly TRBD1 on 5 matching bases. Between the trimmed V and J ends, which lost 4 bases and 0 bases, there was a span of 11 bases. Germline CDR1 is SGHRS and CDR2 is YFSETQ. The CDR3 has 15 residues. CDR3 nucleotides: TGCGCCAGCAGCCTACCGGACATCTCTGGAAACACCATATATTTT. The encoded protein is CASSLPDISGNTIYF.

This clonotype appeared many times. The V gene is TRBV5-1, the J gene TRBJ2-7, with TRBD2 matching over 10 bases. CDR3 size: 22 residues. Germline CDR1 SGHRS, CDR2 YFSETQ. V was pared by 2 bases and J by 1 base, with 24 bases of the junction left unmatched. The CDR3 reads CASSFALGTLPELAGVSYEQYF. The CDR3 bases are TGCGCCAGCAGCTTCGCCCTCGGGACATTACCCGAGCTAGCGGGAGTATCCTACGAGCAGTACTTC.

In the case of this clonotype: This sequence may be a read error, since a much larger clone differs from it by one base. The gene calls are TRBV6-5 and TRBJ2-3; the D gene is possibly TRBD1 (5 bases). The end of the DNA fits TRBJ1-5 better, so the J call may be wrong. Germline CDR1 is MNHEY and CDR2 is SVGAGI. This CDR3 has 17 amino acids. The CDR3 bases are TGTGCCAGCAGTTACGACGGGGGGACCCGAAGCACAGATACGCAGCATTTT. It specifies CASSYDGGTRSTDTQHF.

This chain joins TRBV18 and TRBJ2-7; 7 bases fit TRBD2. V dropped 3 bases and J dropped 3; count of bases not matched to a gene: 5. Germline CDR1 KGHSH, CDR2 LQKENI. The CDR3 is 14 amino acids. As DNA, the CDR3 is TGTGCCAGCTCACCGATGCGGGAGTTCTACGAGCAGTACTTC. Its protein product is CASSPMREFYEQYF.

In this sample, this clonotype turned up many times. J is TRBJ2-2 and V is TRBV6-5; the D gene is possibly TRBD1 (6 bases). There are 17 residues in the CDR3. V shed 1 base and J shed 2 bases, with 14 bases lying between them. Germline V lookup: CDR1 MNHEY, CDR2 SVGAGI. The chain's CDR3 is CASSYLSGTLNTGELFF. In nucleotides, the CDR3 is TGTGCCAGCAGTTACTTGTCCGGGACACTAAACACCGGGGAGCTGTTTTTT.

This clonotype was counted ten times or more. CDR3: CASSLTTGQGAREQYF. The DNA for the CDR3 is TGCGCCAGCAGCTTGACCACGGGACAGGGGGCTCGGGAGCAGTACTTC. The rearrangement uses TRBV5-1 and TRBJ2-7; 12 nucleotides match TRBD1. This CDR3 contains 16 residues. V lost 1 base and J lost 7; bases outside the gene matches: 9. Per germline, CDR1 SGHRS and CDR2 YFSETQ.

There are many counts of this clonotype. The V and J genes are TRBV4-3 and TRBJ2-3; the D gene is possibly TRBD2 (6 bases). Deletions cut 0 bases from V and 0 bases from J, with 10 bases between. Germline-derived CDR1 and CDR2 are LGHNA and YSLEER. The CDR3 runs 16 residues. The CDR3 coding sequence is TGCGCCAGCAGCCAAGAGGGCCGGGGGAGCACAGATACGCAGTATTTT. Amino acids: CASSQEGRGSTDTQYF.

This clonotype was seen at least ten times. CDR3 in amino acids: CASSLLSGGAIDTQYF. The CDR3 nucleotides read TGTGCCAGCAGCCTTCTTAGCGGGGGGGCTATAGATACGCAGTATTTT. The rearrangement uses TRBV7-3 and TRBJ2-3, with 11 bases lining up with TRBD2. Germline V gene sequence: CDR1 SGHTA, CDR2 FQGTGA. The CDR3 has 16 residues. With 5 bases clipped from V and 5 bases from J, the junction kept 9 bases outside the gene matches.

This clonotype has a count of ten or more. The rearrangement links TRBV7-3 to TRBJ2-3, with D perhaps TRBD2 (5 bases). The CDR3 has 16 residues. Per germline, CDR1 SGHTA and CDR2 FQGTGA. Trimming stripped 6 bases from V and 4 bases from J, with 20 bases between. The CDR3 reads CASRTSSWEMPDTQYF. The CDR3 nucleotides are TGTGCCAGCAGGACAAGCTCTTGGGAGATGCCAGATACGCAGTATTTT.

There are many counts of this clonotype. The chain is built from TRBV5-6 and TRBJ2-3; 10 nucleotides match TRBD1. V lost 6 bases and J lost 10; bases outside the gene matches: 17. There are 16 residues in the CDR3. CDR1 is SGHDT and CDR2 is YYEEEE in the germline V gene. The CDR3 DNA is TGTGCCAGCACGGCCGACAGGGGGCTTCCCACCCATCCGCAGTATTTT. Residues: CASTADRGLPTHPQYF. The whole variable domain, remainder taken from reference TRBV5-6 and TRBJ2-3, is DAGVTQSPTHLIKTRGQQVTLRCSPKSGHDTVSWYQQALGQGPQFIFQYYEEEERQRGNFPDRFSGHQFPNYSSELNVNALLLGDSALYLCASTADRGLPTHPQYFGPGTRLTVL.

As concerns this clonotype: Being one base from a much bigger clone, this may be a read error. The CDR3 loop is CASSLVSPLLGDTQYF. DNA for the CDR3: TGTGCCAGCAGCTTAGTGTCCCCCTTGCTAGGAGATACGCAGTATTTT. This chain links TRBV7-2 with TRBJ2-3; D uncertain. The V end was cut by 1 base, the J end by 5 bases, with 16 bases between. Germline V CDR1 and CDR2: SGHTA, FQGNSA. The CDR3 extends over 16 amino acids.

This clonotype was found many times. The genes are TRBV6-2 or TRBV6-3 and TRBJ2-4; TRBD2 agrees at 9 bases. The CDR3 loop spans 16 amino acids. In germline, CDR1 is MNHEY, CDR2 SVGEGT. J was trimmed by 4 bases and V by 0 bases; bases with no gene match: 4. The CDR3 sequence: CASSYSPSGDKNIQYF. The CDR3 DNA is TGTGCCAGCAGTTACTCGCCTAGCGGGGATAAAAACATTCAGTACTTC.

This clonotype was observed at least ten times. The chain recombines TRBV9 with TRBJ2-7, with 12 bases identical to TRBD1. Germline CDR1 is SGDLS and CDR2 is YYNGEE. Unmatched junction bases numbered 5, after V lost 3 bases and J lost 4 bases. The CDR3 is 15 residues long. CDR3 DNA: TGTGCCAGCAGCGCGGGACAGGGGGCCTTATACGAGCAGTACTTC. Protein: CASSAGQGALYEQYF.

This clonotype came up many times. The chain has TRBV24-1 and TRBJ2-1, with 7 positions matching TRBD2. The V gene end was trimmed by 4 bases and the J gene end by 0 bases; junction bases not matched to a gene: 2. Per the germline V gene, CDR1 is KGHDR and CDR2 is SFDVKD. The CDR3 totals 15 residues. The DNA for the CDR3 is TGTGCCACCAGTGAACTAGCGAGCTCCTACAATGAGCAGTTCTTC. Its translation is CATSELASSYNEQFF.

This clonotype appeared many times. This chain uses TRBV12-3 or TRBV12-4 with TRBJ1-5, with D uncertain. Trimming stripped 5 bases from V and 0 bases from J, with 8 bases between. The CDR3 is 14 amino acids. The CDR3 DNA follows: TGTGCCAGCAGTGCCCAGGCTAGCAATCAGCCCCAGCATTTT. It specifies CASSAQASNQPQHF.

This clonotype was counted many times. CDR3 nucleotide sequence: TGCGCCAGCAGCCTTGGCCTAGCGGGATCCGGGGAGCTGTTTTTT. This encodes CASSLGLAGSGELFF. This rearrangement joins TRBV5-1 to TRBJ2-2, with TRBD2 identical over 9 bases. V lost 4 bases and J lost 6; bases outside the gene matches: 7. CDR1 and CDR2 (germline): SGHRS, YFSETQ. The CDR3 spans 15 residues.

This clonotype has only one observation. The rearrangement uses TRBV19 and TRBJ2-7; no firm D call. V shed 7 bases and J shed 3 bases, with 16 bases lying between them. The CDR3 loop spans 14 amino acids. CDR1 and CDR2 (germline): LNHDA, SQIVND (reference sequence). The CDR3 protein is CASKEDIVVYEQYF. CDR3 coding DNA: TGTGCCAGTAAGGAAGACATTGTAGTCTACGAGCAGTACTTC.

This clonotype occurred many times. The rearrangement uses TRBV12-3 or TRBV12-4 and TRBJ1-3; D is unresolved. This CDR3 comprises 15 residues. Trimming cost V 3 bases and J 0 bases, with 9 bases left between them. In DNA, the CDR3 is TGTGCCAGCAGTTTCGCTACAGTCTCTGGAAACACCATATATTTT. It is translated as CASSFATVSGNTIYF.